The entry below describes one T cell receptor (beta chain). Its antigen is not known. Here immunoSEQ multiplex PCR was the method, and the copy in TCRdb shows in-frame clones only, minus some. This table has about 180,000 clones, approximately 90% appearing once. Researchers grouped second doses given at about 4 or about 12 weeks into one pool. CDR1 GTSNPN and CDR2 SVGIG come from the germline V gene (reference sequence). Unmatched junction bases numbered 7, after V lost 0 bases and J lost 7 bases. CDR3 length: 15 amino acids. This sample was included in a study of T cell responses to AZD1222 COVID-19 vaccine. Study results and limitations: The CD4 TCRs associated with vaccination extended across spike and predominated at 160-218 and 743-854. Receipt of two AZD1222 doses was followed by a rise in Spike-specific TCR breadth and depth. The sample set comprised mostly white British donors with more females, and clonal diversity was possibly underestimated.

V and J are TRBV30 and TRBJ2-1; 9 bases agree with TRBD2. This material consisted of peripheral blood, taken 28 days after the second AZD1222 dose. The TCR comes from an adult who received the AZD1222 COVID-19 vaccine. CDR3 DNA: TGTGCCTGGAGTGTAGGGACTAGCCTTATTAATGAGCAGTTCTTC. This encodes CAWSVGTSLINEQFF.